This T cell receptor (beta chain) comes out of a study of cytomegalovirus exposure and HLA in healthy donors. Overall study: Caucasian-associated ancestry cluster membership applied to around 76% of several hundred genotyped donors.

Trimming left V 4 bases short and J 2 bases short, with 15 bases between. Germline CDR1 is SGHRS and CDR2 is YFSETQ. The CDR3 contains 15 residues. Study-wide points: DRB1 had the most TCR associations and HLA-C the fewest, a later analysis found, with rates varying by HLA locus. Across donors, presence/absence analyses took sequencing depth to be roughly uniform.

Amplification used 60 Vbeta primers and 13 Jbeta primers. The repertoire was sequenced with immunoSEQ multiplex PCR; TCRdb's copy has only in-frame clones and lacks some. Altogether 120,000 to 150,000 clones are present, roughly 80% being singletons, with the ten largest covering 6.5% to 8%. Turning to this clone: Its antigen remains unidentified.

The TCR sequence derives from a woman between 40 and 55 years old in good health and CMV-seropositive. The chain joins TRBV5-1 to TRBJ2-5; D may be TRBD1 (6 bases). Sequenced material: PBMCs. CDR3 sequence: CASSIQQGPQETQYF. DNA for the CDR3: TGCGCCAGCAGCATCCAGCAGGGGCCTCAAGAGACCCAGTACTTC.